This T cell receptor (beta chain) came from a study of blood T cell repertoires in COVID-19. Looking at the study overall: Sample material is recorded as cDNA or gDNA derived from T cells, B-cell-depleted T cells, or PBMCs.

Trimming left V 2 bases short and J 4 bases short, with 12 bases between. CDR1 and CDR2 (germline): LGHDT, YNNKEL (reference sequence). The CDR3 totals 14 residues. The table came from immunoSEQ multiplex PCR; TCRdb's copy has only in-frame clones and leaves some out. The table has around 150,000 clones, around four fifths seen once; the top ten hold over 10%. The chain couples TRBV3-1 (or the pseudogene TRBV3-2) to TRBJ2-7, with D tentatively TRBD1 (5 bases). This receptor was obtained from a woman aged 60-75 years who had recovered from COVID-19. The sequenced sample was PBMCs or T cells enriched from blood (not recorded which). CDR3 loop: CASSQQGRRYEQYF. The CDR3 DNA sequence: TGTGCCAGCAGCCAACAGGGCCGGCGATACGAGCAGTACTTC.